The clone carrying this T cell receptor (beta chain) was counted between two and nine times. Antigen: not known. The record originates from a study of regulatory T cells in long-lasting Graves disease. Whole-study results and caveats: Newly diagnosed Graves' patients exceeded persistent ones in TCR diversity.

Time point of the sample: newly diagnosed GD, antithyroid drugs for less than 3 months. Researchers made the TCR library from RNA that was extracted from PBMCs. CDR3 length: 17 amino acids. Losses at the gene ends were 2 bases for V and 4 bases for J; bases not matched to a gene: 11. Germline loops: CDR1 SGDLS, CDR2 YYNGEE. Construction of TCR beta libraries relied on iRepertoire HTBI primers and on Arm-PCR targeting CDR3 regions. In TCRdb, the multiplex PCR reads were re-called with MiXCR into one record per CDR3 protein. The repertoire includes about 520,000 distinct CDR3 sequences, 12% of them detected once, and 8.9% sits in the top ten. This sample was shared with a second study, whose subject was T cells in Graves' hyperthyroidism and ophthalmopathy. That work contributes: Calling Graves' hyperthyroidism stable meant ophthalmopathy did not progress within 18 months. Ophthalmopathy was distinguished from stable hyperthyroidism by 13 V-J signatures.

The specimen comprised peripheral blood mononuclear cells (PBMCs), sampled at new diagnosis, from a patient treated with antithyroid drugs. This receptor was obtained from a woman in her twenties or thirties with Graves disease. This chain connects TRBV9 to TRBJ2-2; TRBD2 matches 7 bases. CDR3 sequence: CASSVSVSGRVTGELFF. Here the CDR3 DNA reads TGTGCCAGCAGCGTCAGCGTTTCAGGGAGGGTCACCGGGGAGCTGTTTTTT.